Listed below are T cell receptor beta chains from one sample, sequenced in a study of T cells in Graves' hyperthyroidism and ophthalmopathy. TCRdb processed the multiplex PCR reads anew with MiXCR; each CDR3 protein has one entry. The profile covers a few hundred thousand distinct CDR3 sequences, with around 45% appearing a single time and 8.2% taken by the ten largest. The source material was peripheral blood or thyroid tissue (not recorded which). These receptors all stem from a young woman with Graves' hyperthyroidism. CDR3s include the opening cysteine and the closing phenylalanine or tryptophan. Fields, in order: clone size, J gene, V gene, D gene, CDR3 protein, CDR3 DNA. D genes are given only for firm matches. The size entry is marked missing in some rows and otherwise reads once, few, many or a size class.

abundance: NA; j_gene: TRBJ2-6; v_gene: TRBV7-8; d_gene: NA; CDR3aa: CASSLGGSEAF; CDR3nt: TGTGCCAGCAGCTTAGGGGGCAGTGAAGCTTTC
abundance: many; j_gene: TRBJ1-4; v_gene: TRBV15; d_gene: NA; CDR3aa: CATSALRINEKLFF; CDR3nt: TGTGCCACCTCGGCGTTGAGGATAAATGAAAAACTGTTTTTT
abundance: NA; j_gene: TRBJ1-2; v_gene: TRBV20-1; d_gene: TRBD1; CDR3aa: CSARRQGAGYGYTF; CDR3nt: TGCAGTGCTCGGAGGCAGGGGGCTGGCTATGGCTACACCTTC
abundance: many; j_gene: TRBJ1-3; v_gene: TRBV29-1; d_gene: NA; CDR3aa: CSAQGSGNTIYF; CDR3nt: TGCAGCGCACAGGGATCTGGAAACACCATATATTTT
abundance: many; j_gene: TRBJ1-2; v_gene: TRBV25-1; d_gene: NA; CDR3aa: CASSVAGTYGYTF; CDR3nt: TGTGCCAGCAGTGTTGCAGGGACCTATGGCTACACCTTC
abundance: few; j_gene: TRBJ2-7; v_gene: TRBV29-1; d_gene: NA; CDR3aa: CSVEEGAAHEQYF; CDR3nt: TGCAGCGTTGAGGAAGGGGCCGCGCACGAGCAGTACTTC
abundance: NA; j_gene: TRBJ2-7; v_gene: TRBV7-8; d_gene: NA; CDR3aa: CASSSSLYEQYF; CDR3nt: TGTGCCAGCAGCTCCTCCCTCTACGAGCAGTACTTC
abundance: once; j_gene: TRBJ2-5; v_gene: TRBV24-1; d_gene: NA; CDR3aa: CASSSAGYTGETHYF; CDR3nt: TGTGCCAGCAGTTCCGCAGGGTATACGGGGGAGACCCATTACTTC
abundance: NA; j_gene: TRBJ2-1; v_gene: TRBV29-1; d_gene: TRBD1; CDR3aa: CSVATGGNEQFF; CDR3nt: TGCAGCGTCGCGACAGGGGGCAACGAGCAGTTCTTC
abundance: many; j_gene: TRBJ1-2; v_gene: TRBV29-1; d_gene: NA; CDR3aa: CSVAGSYGYTF; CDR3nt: TGCAGCGTTGCAGGGAGCTATGGCTACACCTTC
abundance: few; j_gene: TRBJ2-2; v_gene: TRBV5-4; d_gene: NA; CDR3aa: CASSLGLAELFF; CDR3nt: TGTGCCAGCAGCTTGGGCCTAGCGGAGCTGTTTTTT
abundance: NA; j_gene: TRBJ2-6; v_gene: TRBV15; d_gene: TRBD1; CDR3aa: CATSSEAQTGLNVLTF; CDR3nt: TGTGCCACCAGCAGCGAAGCCCAGACAGGGCTTAACGTCCTGACTTTC
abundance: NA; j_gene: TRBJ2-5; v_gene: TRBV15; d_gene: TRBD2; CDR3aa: CATRGPAAGGQETQYF; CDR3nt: TGTGCCACCAGAGGACCCGCAGCGGGAGGCCAAGAGACCCAGTACTTC
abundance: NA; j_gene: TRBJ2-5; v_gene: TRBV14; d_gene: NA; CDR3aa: CASSQDSVDWRREETQYF; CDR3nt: TGTGCCAGCAGCCAAGACTCCGTTGACTGGCGGAGAGAAGAGACCCAGTACTTC
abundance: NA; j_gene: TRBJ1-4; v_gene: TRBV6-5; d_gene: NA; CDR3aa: CASSYSGRSSTNEKLFF; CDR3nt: TGTGCCAGCAGTTACTCGGGCAGATCTTCAACTAATGAAAAACTGTTTTTT
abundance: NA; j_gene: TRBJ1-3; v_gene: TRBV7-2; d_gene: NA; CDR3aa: CASSLVGGDSYGYTIYF; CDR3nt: TGTGCCAGCAGCTTAGTAGGGGGGGATAGCTATGGCTACACCATATATTTT
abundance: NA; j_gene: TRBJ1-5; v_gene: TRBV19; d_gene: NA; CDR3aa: CASSMSRVSNQPQHF; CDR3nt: TGTGCCAGTAGTATGTCAAGGGTTAGCAATCAGCCCCAGCATTTT
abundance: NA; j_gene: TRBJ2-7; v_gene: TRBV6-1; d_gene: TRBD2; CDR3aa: CASSELAGRIEQYF; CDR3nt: TGTGCCAGCAGCGAACTAGCGGGAAGGATCGAGCAGTACTTC
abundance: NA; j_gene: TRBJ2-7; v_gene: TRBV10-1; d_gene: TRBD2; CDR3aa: CAITSGSSYEQYF; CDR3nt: TGTGCCATCACTAGCGGGAGCTCCTACGAGCAGTACTTC
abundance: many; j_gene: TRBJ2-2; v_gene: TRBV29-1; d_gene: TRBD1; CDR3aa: CSGRTGVNTGELFF; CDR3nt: TGCAGCGGGAGGACAGGGGTCAACACCGGGGAGCTGTTTTTT
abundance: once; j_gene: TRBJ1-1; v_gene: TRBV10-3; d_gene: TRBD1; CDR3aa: CATSDSSGGAFF; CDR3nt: TGTGCCACCAGTGATTCGTCAGGGGGAGCTTTCTTT
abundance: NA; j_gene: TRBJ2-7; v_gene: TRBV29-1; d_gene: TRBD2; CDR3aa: CSQDTSGYEQYF; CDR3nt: TGCAGCCAAGATACTAGCGGGTACGAGCAGTACTTC
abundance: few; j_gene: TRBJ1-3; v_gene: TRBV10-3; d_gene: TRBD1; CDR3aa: CAISAGTGLSGNTIYF; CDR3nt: TGTGCCATCAGCGCCGGGACAGGACTTTCTGGAAACACCATATATTTT
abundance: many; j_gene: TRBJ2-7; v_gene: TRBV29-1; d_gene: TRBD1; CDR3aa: CSATGQGATAEQYF; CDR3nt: TGCAGCGCTACGGGACAGGGGGCAACAGCCGAGCAGTACTTC
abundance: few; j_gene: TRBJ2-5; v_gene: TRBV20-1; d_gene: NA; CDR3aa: CSARYGTQETQYF; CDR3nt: TGCAGTGCTAGGTACGGAACCCAAGAGACCCAGTACTTC
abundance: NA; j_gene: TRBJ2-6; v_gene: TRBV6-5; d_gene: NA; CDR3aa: CASSLVAPGANVLTF; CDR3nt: TGTGCCAGCAGTTTAGTTGCGCCTGGGGCCAACGTCCTGACTTTC
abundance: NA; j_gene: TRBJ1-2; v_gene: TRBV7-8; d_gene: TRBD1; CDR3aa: CASSLFGGQGVPGGYTF; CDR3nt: TGTGCCAGCAGCTTATTTGGGGGACAGGGTGTACCTGGTGGCTACACCTTC
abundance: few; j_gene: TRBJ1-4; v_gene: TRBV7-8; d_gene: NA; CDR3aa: CASSLGTTINEKLFF; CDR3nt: TGTGCCAGCAGCTTGGGGACAACAATAAATGAAAAACTGTTTTTT
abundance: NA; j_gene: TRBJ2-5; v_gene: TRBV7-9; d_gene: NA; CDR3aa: CASSWGGEVHETQYF; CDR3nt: TGTGCCAGCAGCTGGGGCGGGGAGGTCCATGAGACCCAGTACTTC
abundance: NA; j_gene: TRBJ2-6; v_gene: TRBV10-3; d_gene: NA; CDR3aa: CAISALGTFSSGANVLTF; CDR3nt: TGTGCCATCAGTGCACTTGGGACTTTCAGCTCTGGGGCCAACGTCCTGACTTTC
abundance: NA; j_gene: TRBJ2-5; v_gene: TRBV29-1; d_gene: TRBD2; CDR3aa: CSQGEAGEETQYF; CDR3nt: TGCAGCCAAGGGGAGGCGGGAGAGGAGACCCAGTACTTC
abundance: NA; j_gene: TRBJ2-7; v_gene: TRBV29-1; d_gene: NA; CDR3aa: CSVSRGLGATGLFYEQYF; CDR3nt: TGCAGCGTCTCAAGGGGTCTTGGGGCGACGGGCCTCTTCTACGAGCAGTACTTC
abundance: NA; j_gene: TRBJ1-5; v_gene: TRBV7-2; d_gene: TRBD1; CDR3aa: CASSPGNTGGQPQHF; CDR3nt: TGTGCCAGCAGCCCCGGGAATACAGGGGGACAGCCCCAGCATTTT
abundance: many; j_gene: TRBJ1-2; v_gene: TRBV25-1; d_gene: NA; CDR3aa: CASSLEGIVDGYTF; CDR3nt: TGTGCCAGCAGTTTGGAGGGAATAGTCGACGGCTACACCTTC
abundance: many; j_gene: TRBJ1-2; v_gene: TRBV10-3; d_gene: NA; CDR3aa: CASRTSTGGYTF; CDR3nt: TGTGCCAGCCGGACATCAACGGGTGGCTACACCTTC
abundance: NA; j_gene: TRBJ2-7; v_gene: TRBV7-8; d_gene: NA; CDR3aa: CASSLSGSSEQYF; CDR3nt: TGTGCCAGCAGCTTATCCGGTTCCAGCGAGCAGTACTTC
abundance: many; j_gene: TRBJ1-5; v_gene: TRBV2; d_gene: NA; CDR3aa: CASSVEIQPQHF; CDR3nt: TGTGCCAGCAGTGTTGAGATACAGCCCCAGCATTTT
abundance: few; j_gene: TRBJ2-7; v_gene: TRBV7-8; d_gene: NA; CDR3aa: CASSVLARSYEQYF; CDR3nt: TGTGCCAGCAGCGTTCTAGCGCGCTCCTACGAGCAGTACTTC
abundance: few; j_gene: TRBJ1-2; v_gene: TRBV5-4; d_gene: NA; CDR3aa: CASSHRRAPGYTF; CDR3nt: TGTGCCAGCAGCCATCGACGGGCCCCTGGCTACACCTTC
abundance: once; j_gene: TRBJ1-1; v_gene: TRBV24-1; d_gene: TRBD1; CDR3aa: CATSESPGQGRTEAFF; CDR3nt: TGTGCCACCAGTGAATCACCGGGACAGGGCAGGACTGAAGCTTTCTTT
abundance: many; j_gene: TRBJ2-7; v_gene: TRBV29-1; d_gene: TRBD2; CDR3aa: CSVEVRERGYEQYF; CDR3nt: TGCAGCGTTGAAGTTCGGGAGCGGGGCTACGAGCAGTACTTC
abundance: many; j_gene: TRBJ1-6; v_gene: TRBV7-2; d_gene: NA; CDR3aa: CASSFRGGNSPLHF; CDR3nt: TGTGCCAGCAGCTTCAGGGGCGGTAATTCACCCCTCCACTTT
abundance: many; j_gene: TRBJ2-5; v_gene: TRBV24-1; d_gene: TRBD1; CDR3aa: CATSDRARTETQYF; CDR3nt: TGTGCCACCAGCGACAGGGCCCGAACGGAGACCCAGTACTTC
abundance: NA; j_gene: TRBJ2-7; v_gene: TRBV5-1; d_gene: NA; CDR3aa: CASSLRGGGSYNEQYF; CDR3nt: TGCGCCAGCAGCTTGAGGGGCGGGGGCTCCTACAATGAGCAGTACTTC
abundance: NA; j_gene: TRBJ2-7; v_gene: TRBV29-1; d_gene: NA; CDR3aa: CSVGNGAHFYEQYF; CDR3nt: TGCAGCGTTGGCAATGGGGCACATTTTTACGAGCAGTACTTC
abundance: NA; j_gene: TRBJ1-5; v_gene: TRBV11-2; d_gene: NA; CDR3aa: CASSQDLGPRSNQPQHF; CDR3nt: TGCGCCAGCAGCCAAGATCTCGGGCCTAGGAGCAATCAGCCCCAGCATTTT
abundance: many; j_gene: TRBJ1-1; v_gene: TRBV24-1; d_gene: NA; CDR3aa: CATSDSGNTEAFF; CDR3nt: TGTGCCACCAGTGACTCGGGTAACACTGAAGCTTTCTTT
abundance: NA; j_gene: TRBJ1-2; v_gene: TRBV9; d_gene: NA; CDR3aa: CASSVVTGGDGYTF; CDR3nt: TGTGCCAGCAGCGTAGTGACAGGTGGAGATGGCTACACCTTC
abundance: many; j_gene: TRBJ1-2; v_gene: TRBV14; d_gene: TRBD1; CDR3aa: CASSRTGTGSGYTF; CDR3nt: TGTGCCAGCAGCCGTACCGGGACAGGGAGCGGCTACACCTTC
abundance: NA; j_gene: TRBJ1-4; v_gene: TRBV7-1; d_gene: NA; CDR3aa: CASSSAPGEKLFF; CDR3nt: TGTGCCAGCAGCTCCGCCCCGGGTGAAAAACTGTTTTTT
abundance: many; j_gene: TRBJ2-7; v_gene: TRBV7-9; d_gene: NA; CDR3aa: CASRFDYEQYF; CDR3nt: TGTGCCAGCAGGTTCGACTACGAGCAGTACTTC
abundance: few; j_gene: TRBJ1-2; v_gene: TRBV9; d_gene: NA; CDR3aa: CASSAGTENYGYTF; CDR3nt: TGTGCCAGCAGCGCCGGGACCGAGAACTATGGCTACACCTTC
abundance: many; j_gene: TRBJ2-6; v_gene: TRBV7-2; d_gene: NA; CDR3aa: CASSSWRDRSGANVLTF; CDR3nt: TGTGCCAGCAGCTCCTGGCGGGACCGCTCTGGGGCCAACGTCCTGACTTTC